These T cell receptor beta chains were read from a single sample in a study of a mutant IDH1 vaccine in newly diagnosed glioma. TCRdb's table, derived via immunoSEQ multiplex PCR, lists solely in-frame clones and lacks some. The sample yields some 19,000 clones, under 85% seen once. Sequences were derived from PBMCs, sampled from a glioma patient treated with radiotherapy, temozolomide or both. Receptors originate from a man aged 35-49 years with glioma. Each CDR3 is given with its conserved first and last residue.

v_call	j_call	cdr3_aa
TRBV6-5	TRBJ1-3	CASRRSGFAGNTIYF
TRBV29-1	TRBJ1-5	CRSGNSNQPQHF
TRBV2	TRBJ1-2	CASRMSSQGSGYTF
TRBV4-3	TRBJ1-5	CASSQEARGNQPQHF
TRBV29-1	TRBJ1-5	CSVESGSQPQHF
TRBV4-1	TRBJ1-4	CASSQDGVRAFEKLFF
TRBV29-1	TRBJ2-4	CSVEWTGSQYF
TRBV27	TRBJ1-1	CASSSRTGETEAFF
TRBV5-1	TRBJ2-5	CASSLGTVRAQYF
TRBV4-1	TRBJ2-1	CASSQRSLAGGPGEQFF
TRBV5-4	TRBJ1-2	CASSLARGHYSGYGYTF
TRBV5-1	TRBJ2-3	CASRGQYTDTQYF
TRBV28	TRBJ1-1	CASSRQGALMVEAFF
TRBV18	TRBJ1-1	CASSPVLGSGTEAFF
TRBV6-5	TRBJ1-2	CASRANYGYTF
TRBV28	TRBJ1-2	CASSYPGTGGYTF
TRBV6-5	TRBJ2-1	CASSYSGVLGKFF
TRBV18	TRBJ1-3	CASSPYDSSGNTIYF
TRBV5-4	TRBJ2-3	CASSLAGDADTQYF
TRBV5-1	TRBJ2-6	CASSLGTGNSGANVLTF
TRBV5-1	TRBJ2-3	CASSLGGSGVTDTQYF
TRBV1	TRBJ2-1	CTSSQKLAGGHEQFF
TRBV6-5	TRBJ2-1	CASSTDWADNNEQFF
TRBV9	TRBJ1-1	CASSVGDRERTEAFF
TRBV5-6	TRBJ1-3	CASSLAGARGNTIYF
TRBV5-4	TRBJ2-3	CASSSDSRALHTDTQYF
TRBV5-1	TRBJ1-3	CASSRGHPTAGNTIYF
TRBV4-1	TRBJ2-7	CASSQDTFSYEQYF
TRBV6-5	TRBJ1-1	CASSPNRLNTEAFF
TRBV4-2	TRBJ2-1	CASSQAILAGLNEQFF
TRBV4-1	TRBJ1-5	CASSQDYREGAASNQPQHF
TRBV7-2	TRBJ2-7	CASSSSGTFSYEQYF
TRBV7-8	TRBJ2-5	CASSLMQTSGGQETQYF
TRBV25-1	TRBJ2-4	CASSAEQGLLAKNIQYF
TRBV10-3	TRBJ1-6	CAISESPQGGSPLHF
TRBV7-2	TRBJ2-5	CASSHRGPQETQYF
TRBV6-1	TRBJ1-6	CASTTTRQSHSPLHF
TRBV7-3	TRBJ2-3	CASSLRGQGGTDTQYF
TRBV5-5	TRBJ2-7	CASSLGEQLEQYF
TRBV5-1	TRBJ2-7	CASSRGGGGSYEQYF
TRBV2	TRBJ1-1	CASSELPYTRAFF
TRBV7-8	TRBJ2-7	CASSPVGTGGVRYEQYF
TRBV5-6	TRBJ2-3	CASTRDAGADTQYF
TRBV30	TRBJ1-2	CARRKVNYGYTF
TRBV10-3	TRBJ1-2	CAISEGQGVKGYTF
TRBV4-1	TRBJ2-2	CASSQVGVTGELFF
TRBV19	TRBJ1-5	CASSLGTAYSNQPQHF
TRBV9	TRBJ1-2	CASSVVSTGRNGYTF
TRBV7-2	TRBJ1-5	CASSLGLGTGGIQPQHF
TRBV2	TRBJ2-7	CASSPNRGILYEQYF
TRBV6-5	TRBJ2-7	CASSARTGDEQYF
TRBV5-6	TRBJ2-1	CASSLVEGLYNEQFF
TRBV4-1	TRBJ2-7	CASSQDLSQGYEQYF
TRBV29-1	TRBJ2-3	CSVDGGTTLADTQYF
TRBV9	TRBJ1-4	CASSVRDRGEKLFF
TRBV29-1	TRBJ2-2	CSVEGPRTNTGELFF
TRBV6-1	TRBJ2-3	CASEGGIHTDTQYF
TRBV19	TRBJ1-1	CASSNFLGSNTEAFF
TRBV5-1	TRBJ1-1	CASSLDTGTEAFF
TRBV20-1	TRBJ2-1	CSASTHEQFF